The TCR beta chain described here comes from a study of prognosis after radiotherapy for stage I lung cancer. For the study at large: Four to six patients had oligometastatic NSCLC after surgical resection of the primary tumor, and roughly 14 had newly diagnosed primary stage I lung tumors. Therapy that ran concurrently with stereotactic body radiotherapy was given to no patient. Study results and caveats: Shannon entropy after stereotactic body radiation therapy was lower in patients who developed distant metastases. In patients receiving stereotactic body radiation therapy, unique TCR clone counts fell afterward, median approximately 9,100 versus 7,200.

This clonotype has a count of ten or more. The antigen remains undetermined. Two-round multiplex PCR, the amplification method, yielded TCR beta CDR3 from genomic DNA. The use of primers specific to each TRBV and TRBJ gene characterized first-round PCR. One entry per CDR3 protein results from TCRdb running MiXCR on the multiplex PCR reads. Of 25,000 to 30,000 distinct CDR3 sequences listed, around two fifths are singletons. V lost 4 bases to trimming and J lost 5 bases; unmatched junction nucleotides: 4. The CDR3 is made up of 14 amino acids. From germline, CDR1 is MGHRA and CDR2 YSYEKL. The TCR was taken from a donor over 45 with non-small cell lung cancer. Sequencing used PBMCs, obtained before or after stereotactic body radiation therapy (not recorded which). The chain recombines TRBV4-1 with TRBJ2-5; 10 positions agree with TRBD1. The CDR3: CASSRQGAVETQYF. CDR3 bases: TGCGCCAGCAGCCGACAGGGGGCAGTGGAGACCCAGTACTTC.